This T cell receptor (beta chain) was captured in a study of blood T cell repertoires in COVID-19. Study background: The United States, Italy and Spain provided the acute and convalescent COVID-19 samples.

Germline loops: CDR1 DFQATT, CDR2 SNEGSKA (reference sequence). This CDR3 has 13 residues. The V end lost 3 bases, the J end lost 4 bases, and 13 bases lay between the germline ends. Participants were placed into cohorts based on the clinical history they reported. Per the authors' pipeline: Estimated nucleated cell counts came from reference gene primer amplification. Assay used: immunoSEQ multiplex PCR; TCRdb lists only in-frame clones, some missing. D and trimming were read from the DNA, whereas the V and J calls and clone size are those reported in that table. There are about 300,000 clones in the sample; about nine tenths occur only once, and around 4.6% lies in the top ten.

The chain has TRBV20-1 and TRBJ2-7; D perhaps matches TRBD2 (5 bases). This clonotype was sampled from a man younger than 40 who had recovered from COVID-19. Sample: PBMCs or T cells enriched from blood (not recorded which). The CDR3 nucleotides are TGCAGTGCTAGTGATACGGGGAAGTACGAGCAGTACTTC. Protein: CSASDTGKYEQYF.